Shown below are 25 T cell receptor beta chains from a single sample sequenced in a study of regulatory T cells in long-lasting Graves disease. Time point here: persistent/refractory GD, antithyroid drugs over 5 years with positive TRAb. From RNA extracted from PBMCs, the TCR library was made. For TCR beta, libraries came from iRepertoire HTBI primers and Arm-PCR of CDR3 regions. Each CDR3 protein gets one entry after TCRdb re-called the multiplex PCR reads with MiXCR. The sample lists more than 650,000 distinct CDR3 sequences, around 30% occurring once. Sequencing used peripheral blood mononuclear cells (PBMCs), obtained when the disease was refractory, from a patient treated with antithyroid drugs. These receptors came from a female donor with Graves disease.

Ten or more counts support this clonotype. The chain uses TRBV15 and TRBJ1-1; D ambiguous. The CDR3 spans 12 residues. V was cut by 0 bases and J by 11 bases, with 10 bases left in between. Germline CDR1 reads LNHNV; CDR2 reads YYDKDF (reference sequence). DNA for the CDR3: TGTGCCACCAGCAGAGAAGGGCATCGGGCTTTCTTT. As protein: CATSREGHRAFF.

This clonotype has just a few counts. The chain has TRBV12-3 or TRBV12-4 and TRBJ2-7, with a weak D call TRBD2 (6 bases). V lost 5 bases and J lost 0, with 17 bases in between. The CDR3 is 16 residues long. CDR3 sequence (DNA): TGTGCCAGCAGTCGCCTTCGGGGACTTAGCTCCTACGAGCAGTACTTC. This sequence encodes CASSRLRGLSSYEQYF.

The V call is TRBV7-6, the J call TRBJ1-1, with D perhaps matching TRBD1 (6 bases). The CDR3 has 15 amino acids. Germline assignment: CDR1 SGHVS and CDR2 FNYEAQ. With 5 bases removed from V and 4 bases from J, the gap between germline ends came to 17 bases. CDR3 sequence reads: CASSPQQGRTTEAFF. For the CDR3, the DNA is TGTGCCAGCAGCCCCCAACAGGGAAGGACCACTGAAGCTTTCTTT.

As concerns this clonotype: A far larger clone is just one base off, so this is likely a read error. This CDR3 is CATSRDVGYTF. CDR3 sequence (DNA): TGTGCCACCAGCCGGGACGTTGGCTACACCTTC. The genes are TRBV15 and TRBJ1-2; maybe TRBD1 (5 bases). V was pared by 5 bases and J by 7 bases, with 8 bases between. The CDR3 loop spans 11 amino acids. Looked up from germline, CDR1 is LNHNV and CDR2 is YYDKDF (reference sequence).

Only a few counts were recorded for this clonotype. The V call is TRBV27, the J call TRBJ1-2; 7 nucleotides line up with TRBD1. V was pared by 1 base and J by 4 bases, with 12 bases of the junction left unmatched. The CDR3 runs to 17 residues. CDR1 MNHEY and CDR2 SMNVEV come from the germline V gene (reference sequence). The CDR3 here is CASSLYSSDRRFYGYTF. The CDR3 DNA follows: TGTGCCAGCAGTTTATACTCCTCGGACAGGCGGTTCTATGGCTACACCTTC.

This clonotype turned up a few times. CDR3 in DNA: TGTGCCACCAGTGATTCGGGAGCCGCTAATGAAAAACTGTTTTTT. It codes for CATSDSGAANEKLFF. J is TRBJ1-4 and V is TRBV24-1; D is ambiguous. The germline V gene has CDR1 KGHDR and CDR2 SFDVKD. This CDR3 is built from 15 residues. V lost 2 bases to trimming and J lost 3 bases, with 9 bases between them.

This clonotype was recorded many times. The gene calls are TRBV3-1 and TRBJ2-4; D gene uncertain. This CDR3 region has 14 residues. Germline V lookup: CDR1 LGHDT, CDR2 YNNKEL (reference sequence). Trimming took off 0 bases at V and 7 bases at J, with 10 bases between the two ends. The CDR3 DNA reads as TGTGCCAGCAGCCAAGATCGGAGTACTAACATTCAGTACTTC. It yields the protein CASSQDRSTNIQYF.

The V gene is TRBV12-3 or TRBV12-4, the J gene TRBJ1-4; D not certain. The CDR3 spans 15 residues. Trimming took off 2 bases at V and 2 bases at J, with 9 bases between the two ends. The CDR3 DNA follows: TGTGCCAGCAGTTTAAGAGTGGGGACTAATGAAAAACTGTTTTTT. Protein product: CASSLRVGTNEKLFF.

This clonotype showed up just a few times. This rearrangement joins TRBV6-2 or TRBV6-3 to TRBJ2-7, with D perhaps TRBD1 (7 bases). Trimming stripped 2 bases from V and 4 bases from J, with 12 bases between. The CDR3 length is 14 residues. CDR1 is MNHEY and CDR2 is SVGEGT in the germline V gene. Here the CDR3 DNA reads TGTGCCAGCAGTTACGCGGGACAGAATTACGAGCAGTACTTC. Its protein product is CASSYAGQNYEQYF.

A few counts support this clonotype. The chain combines TRBV5-1 with TRBJ1-2; D unresolved. Germline V gives CDR1 SGHRS, CDR2 YFSETQ. The CDR3 runs 14 residues. V was clipped by 0 bases and J by 5 bases, with 11 bases between them. The CDR3 region has the DNA TGCGCCAGCAGCTTGGAACTAACGGAGTATGGCTACACCTTC. Translated: CASSLELTEYGYTF.

This clonotype was counted between two and nine times. The V and J genes are TRBV5-5 and TRBJ1-4; D possibly corresponds to TRBD1 (5 bases). CDR1 SGHKS and CDR2 YYEKEE come from the germline V gene (reference sequence). The CDR3 length is 15 residues. Trimming took 3 bases from V and 4 from J, leaving 13 bases between them. The CDR3 nucleotides read TGTGCCAGCAGCTCCGGGGGGTCAATTAATGAAAAACTGTTTTTT. Translated, it gives CASSSGGSINEKLFF.

This clonotype was recorded a few times. The rearrangement links TRBV29-1 to TRBJ1-1; TRBD1 matches 8 bases. J gave up 2 bases and V 1 base, and 3 bases lay outside the gene matches. The CDR3 has 14 amino acids. Germline lookup yields CDR1 SQVTM and CDR2 ANQGSEA. The CDR3 DNA is TGCAGCGTTGAAGTCGGACAGGGTAACACTGAAGCTTTCTTT. Translation gives CSVEVGQGNTEAFF.

The sample holds a few counts of this clonotype. The chain links TRBV19 to TRBJ1-5; D is unclear. The V end lost 5 bases, the J end lost 4 bases, and 15 bases lay between the germline ends. The CDR3 covers 15 residues. CDR1 LNHDA and CDR2 SQIVND come from the germline V gene (reference sequence). The CDR3 DNA sequence: TGTGCCAGTAGTGTGAACACAGCCACAAATCAGCCCCAGCATTTT. Translated: CASSVNTATNQPQHF.

This clonotype has just a few counts. V gene TRBV10-1 combines with J gene TRBJ1-2; no firm D call. The CDR3 extends over 14 amino acids. Germline V gene lookup returns CDR1 WNHNN and CDR2 SYGVQD (reference sequence). V dropped 4 bases and J dropped 8 bases, with 17 bases sitting between them. The CDR3 spells CASSADPYGGGYTF. The CDR3 DNA sequence: TGCGCCAGCAGTGCGGACCCTTACGGAGGGGGCTACACCTTC.

This clonotype occurred a few times. J is TRBJ1-5 and V is TRBV29-1, with D maybe TRBD1 (5 bases). This CDR3 spans 14 amino acids. The ends were cut back, 6 bases at V and 2 bases at J, with 14 bases in the middle. CDR1 and CDR2 (germline): SQVTM, ANQGSEA. The CDR3 DNA reads as TGCAGCGTCACCCAGGGTTCAGGCAATCAGCCCCAGCATTTT. This sequence encodes CSVTQGSGNQPQHF.

The chain is built from TRBV11-2 and TRBJ2-3; D call uncertain. Germline V CDR1 and CDR2: SGHAT, FQNNGV. V dropped 0 bases and J dropped 2 bases, with 6 bases sitting between them. This CDR3 is built from 14 residues. The CDR3 sequence is CASSLEPVTDTQYF. In nucleotides, the CDR3 is TGTGCCAGCAGCTTAGAGCCAGTCACAGATACGCAGTATTTT.

V gene TRBV5-1 combines with J gene TRBJ1-1, with D tentatively TRBD1 (5 bases). V was trimmed by 0 bases and J by 6 bases, leaving 12 bases between them. Germline values: CDR1 SGHRS, CDR2 YFSETQ. The CDR3 is 14 residues long. CDR3: CASSLAVGVSEAFF. The CDR3 DNA reads as TGCGCCAGCAGCTTGGCCGTGGGGGTATCTGAAGCTTTCTTT.

Remarks on this clonotype: A much more abundant neighbour one base away suggests this may be a read error. The CDR3 does not close with the conserved phenylalanine or tryptophan, likely indicating a read error. This chain links TRBV6-1 with TRBJ1-2, with 7 positions matching TRBD1. The J segment lost 5 bases and the V segment lost 6 bases, leaving 9 bases of the junction unmatched. The CDR3 consists of 14 residues. Germline CDR1 MNHNS, CDR2 SASEGT. CDR3 loop: CASRRQGGSYGYTL. CDR3 sequence (DNA): TGTGCCAGCAGGAGACAGGGCGGTAGTTATGGCTACACCCTC.

In this sample, this clonotype turned up a few times. This chain uses TRBV10-3 with TRBJ2-7; 7 positions agree with TRBD2. The CDR3 is 18 residues long. Looked up from germline, CDR1 is ENHRY and CDR2 is SYGVKD. Unmatched junction bases numbered 11, after V lost 0 bases and J lost 0 bases. The CDR3 is CAISESGLAESSSYEQYF. For the CDR3, the DNA is TGTGCCATCAGTGAGTCAGGGCTAGCGGAAAGTAGCTCCTACGAGCAGTACTTC.

The chain recombines TRBV28 with TRBJ1-2; 7 bases are a match to TRBD1. After removal of 5 bases from V and 1 base from J, the junction contained 10 bases not matched to a gene. CDR3 length equals 16 residues. Germline CDR1 MDHEN, CDR2 SYDVKM. The CDR3 here is CASSPPGDRYNYGYTF. CDR3 nucleotide sequence: TGTGCCAGCAGTCCCCCCGGGGACAGATATAACTATGGCTACACCTTC.

The sample holds a few counts of this clonotype. This chain links TRBV6-1 with TRBJ1-5, with D possibly being TRBD1 (5 bases). The V gene's germline CDR1 is MNHNS and CDR2 SASEGT. Trimming removed 8 bases at V and 7 bases at J, with 15 bases between. This CDR3 region has 13 residues. For the CDR3, the DNA is TGTGCCAGCCCGGGGGATTTCGGACAGCCCCAGCATTTT. It yields the protein CASPGDFGQPQHF.

The gene calls are TRBV20-1 and TRBJ1-6; 7 bases are a match to TRBD1. In germline, CDR1 is DFQATT, CDR2 SNEGSKA (reference sequence). The CDR3 loop spans 14 amino acids. Trimming removed 4 bases from V and 7 bases from J; junction bases left unmatched: 7. The CDR3 spells CSAKGRGLNSPLHF. In DNA form, the CDR3 reads TGCAGTGCTAAAGGGAGGGGGCTCAATTCACCCCTCCACTTT.

This clonotype was counted only a few times. The gene calls are TRBV24-1 and TRBJ2-2; D unclear. Germline CDR1 and CDR2: KGHDR and SFDVKD. V shed 3 bases and J shed 3 bases, with 16 bases lying between them. CDR3 length: 17 residues. CDR3 coding DNA: TGTGCCACCAGTGATCCAAGGGCCAGCTCGGACACCGGGGAGCTGTTTTTT. It translates to CATSDPRASSDTGELFF.

In this sample, this clonotype turned up a few times. This sequence joins TRBV7-2 and TRBJ1-3; D gene ambiguous. The CDR3 has 13 residues. CDR1 is SGHTA and CDR2 is FQGNSA in the germline V gene. V gave up 3 bases and J gave up 7 bases, with 10 bases separating them. The CDR3 DNA follows: TGTGCCAGCAGCTTTCCCTTCGGGAACACCATATATTTT. This codes for CASSFPFGNTIYF.

This clonotype was counted many times. The chain carries TRBV11-2 and TRBJ2-4, with D possibly matching TRBD1 (6 bases). This CDR3 comprises 16 residues. Per the germline V gene, CDR1 is SGHAT and CDR2 is FQNNGV. The ends were cut back, 1 base at V and 0 bases at J, with 10 bases in the middle. CDR3 nucleotides: TGTGCCAGCAGCTTAGGCCAGGGGCTAGCCAAAAACATTCAGTACTTC. Its translation is CASSLGQGLAKNIQYF.